This passage covers 4 T cell receptor beta chains from one sample sequenced in a study of vaccination effects on CD4 cells after COVID-19. ViraFEST expansion of antigen-specific CD4+ T cells with viral peptide pools preceded sequencing. It was after around eleven days of culture that CD4+ T cells were isolated. BNT162b2 vaccine or mRNA-1273 vaccine was given to participants in two doses. Antigens of these TCRs are unknown. TCRdb's table, derived via immunoSEQ multiplex PCR, lists solely in-frame clones and lacks some. The sample includes 65,000 to 75,000 clones, roughly 81% of them seen just once. The starting material was CD4+ T cells from PBMCs cultured with HCoV-229E spike peptides, obtained after COVID-19 vaccination. Receptors originate from a human donor who received a COVID-19 vaccine.

The rearrangement links TRBV18 to TRBJ2-5; D remains unclear. Trimming stripped 0 bases from V and 3 bases from J, with 11 bases between. This CDR3 has 15 amino acids. Germline CDR1 is KGHSH and CDR2 is LQKENI. The CDR3 sequence is CASSPPPNTKETQYF. The CDR3 bases are TGTGCCAGCTCACCACCGCCTAACACTAAAGAGACCCAGTACTTC.

This rearrangement joins TRBV5-1 to TRBJ2-5; 12 nucleotides match TRBD1. Germline V gene data show CDR1 as SGHRS and CDR2 as YFSETQ. The CDR3 spans 13 residues. Trimming at V came to 7 bases and at J to 5 bases, leaving 3 bases not matched to a gene. This CDR3 is CASGTGGVETQYF. The CDR3 nucleotides read TGCGCCAGCGGGACAGGGGGCGTGGAGACCCAGTACTTC.

This clone has a handful of counts. The chain has TRBV5-1 and TRBJ1-1; D is undetermined. Trimming pared 0 bases from V and 0 bases from J, leaving 6 bases between. The germline CDR1 and CDR2 sequences are SGHRS and YFSETQ. The CDR3 consists of 14 residues. CDR3: CASSLGVMNTEAFF. The CDR3 bases are TGCGCCAGCAGCTTGGGAGTCATGAACACTGAAGCTTTCTTT.

This clone was seen a few times. The chain links TRBV6-1 to TRBJ1-1; maybe TRBD1 (5 bases). The germline V gene encodes CDR1 MNHNS and CDR2 SASEGT. The length of the CDR3 is 14 residues. Trimming took off 3 bases at V and 5 bases at J, with 13 bases between the two ends. CDR3 sequence (DNA): TGTGCCAGCAGTGAGACCGGGGGAAGGACTGAAGCTTTCTTT. This sequence encodes CASSETGGRTEAFF.